The clone carrying this TCR beta chain rates as medium-sized. Its matching antigen is unknown. Any gene name here is a mouse gene name. Read data end 1 residue before the CDR3 end; the end is taken from the germline J gene. Time point in this sample: mouse harvest day 7 after allogeneic transplant. Tail vein injection delivered 10^7 T-cell-depleted bone marrow cells and 10^6 splenic CD5+ T cells. Mice had MHC-mismatched B6 into BALB/c GVHD, sampled day 7 or 14. This CDR3 contains 15 residues. Germline CDR1 and CDR2: SGHSA and FRNQAP. V gave up 5 bases and J gave up 5 bases; unmatched junction bases: 8. These data come from a study of tissue T cells after allogeneic stem cell transplantation. Findings and limits, study-wide: Across patients, clones rarely overlapped, yet motif clusters were shared tissue-specifically. Anatomically similar tissues had similar TCR repertoires within each patient.

The method was immunoSEQ multiplex PCR; TCRdb's version includes in-frame clones alone and lacks a portion of them. The table has 6,500 to 7,000 clones, about 50% seen once. The chain joins TRBV16 to TRBJ2-1; TRBD1 agrees at 8 bases. Sequencing used gut tissue. The TCR originated in a female BALB/c mouse given C57BL/6 T cells with graft-versus-host disease after an allogeneic hematopoietic cell transplant. Incomplete CDR3 DNA: TGTGCAAGCAGCCCCCGGGACAGGAGAGATGCTGAGCAGTTC. As protein: CASSPRDRRDAEQF. The whole CDR3 is CASSPRDRRDAEQFF. The full variable domain, in which reference TRBV16 and TRBJ2-1 provide the parts outside the CDR3, is NAGVIQTPRHKVTGKGQEATLWCEPISGHSAVFWYRQTIVQGLEFLTYFRNQAPIDDSGMPKERFSAQMPNQSHSTLKIQSTQPQDSAVYLCASSPRDRRDAEQFFGPGTRLTVL.